Detailed here is one T cell receptor (beta chain). From the germline J gene comes the end of the CDR3, since the read stops 3 residues before it. The record originates from a study of T cells in women clearing cervical HPV infection. Assay used: immunoSEQ multiplex PCR; TCRdb lists only in-frame clones, some missing. Recorded for this sample: over 10,000 clones. V shed 8 bases and J 5 bases; nucleotides not matched to a gene: 8. The germline V gene has CDR1 DFQATT and CDR2 SNEGSKA (reference sequence). This CDR3 spans 13 amino acids. The receptor was derived from a woman between 18 and 75 years old with a cervical HPV16 infection that either progressed to CIN3+ or cleared (not recorded which). This sequence joins TRBV20-1 and TRBJ1-2, with 10 nucleotides matching TRBD1. Sequenced input: blood buffy coat. The sequenced CDR3 bases are TGCAGTTCTCCGGGACAGGGGCTTTATGGC. It specifies CSSPGQGLYG. The entire CDR3 sequence reads CSSPGQGLYGYTF.